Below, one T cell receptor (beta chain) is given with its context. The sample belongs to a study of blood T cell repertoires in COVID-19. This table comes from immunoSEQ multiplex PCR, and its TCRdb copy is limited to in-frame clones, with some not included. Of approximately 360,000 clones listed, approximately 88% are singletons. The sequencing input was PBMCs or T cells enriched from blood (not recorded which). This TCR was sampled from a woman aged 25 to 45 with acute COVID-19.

CDR3 region: CASLRQPNTGELFF. The CDR3 DNA follows: TGTGCCAGCCTGAGACAGCCTAACACCGGGGAGCTGTTTTTT. This rearrangement joins TRBV5-6 to TRBJ2-2; the D gene is possibly TRBD1 (5 bases). Germline V gene data show CDR1 as SGHDT and CDR2 as YYEEEE. This CDR3 is 14 amino acids long. Deletions cut 7 bases from V and 2 bases from J, with 12 bases between. Looking up the rest from reference TRBV5-6 and TRBJ2-2 gives the full variable domain: DAGVTQSPTHLIKTRGQQVTLRCSPKSGHDTVSWYQQALGQGPQFIFQYYEEEERQRGNFPDRFSGHQFPNYSSELNVNALLLGDSALYLCASLRQPNTGELFFGEGSRLTVL.